Each of the 10 T cell receptor beta chains below was sequenced from the same sample in a study of T cell responses to AZD1222 COVID-19 vaccine. Measured with immunoSEQ multiplex PCR; TCRdb has only the in-frame clones, and not every one. This sample yields some 160,000 clones, of which around nine tenths are seen a single time; around 5.5% belongs to the top ten. Sample: peripheral blood, taken on day 0 of AZD1222 vaccination. These receptors all stem from an adult in good health.

The gene calls are TRBV4-2 and TRBJ2-5; 9 positions agree with TRBD2. This CDR3 has 22 residues. V shed 0 bases and J 4 bases; nucleotides not matched to a gene: 24. Looked up from germline, CDR1 is LGHNA and CDR2 is YNFKEQ. The CDR3 spells CASSQDGSRSLTSGPLRETQYF. The CDR3 nucleotides are TGTGCCAGCAGCCAAGATGGATCCCGATCCCTTACTAGCGGGCCCTTGAGAGAGACCCAGTACTTC.

The chain combines TRBV9 with TRBJ1-1, with D possibly being TRBD1 (6 bases). The V end was cut by 0 bases, the J end by 5 bases, with 14 bases between. The CDR3 length is 15 residues. Germline CDR1 and CDR2: SGDLS and YYNGEE. The CDR3 is CASSVGTGRETEAFF. CDR3 DNA: TGTGCCAGCAGCGTAGGAACAGGGAGAGAGACTGAAGCTTTCTTT.

The rearrangement joins TRBV5-4 to TRBJ2-2; no clear D gene. V dropped 6 bases and J dropped 3 bases, with 9 bases sitting between them. Germline CDR1 is SGHNT and CDR2 is YYREEE (reference sequence). The CDR3 length is 13 residues. In nucleotides, the CDR3 is TGTGCCAGCACCCTAAAAGACACCGGGGAGCTGTTTTTT. This encodes CASTLKDTGELFF.

This sequence joins TRBV7-9 and TRBJ2-7, with TRBD1 matching over 7 bases. The CDR3 loop spans 14 amino acids. Germline V gene lookup returns CDR1 SEHNR and CDR2 FQNEAQ (reference sequence). The junction had 6 bases not matched to a gene; V was cut back by 1 base and J by 6 bases. CDR3 protein: CASSLVQGVVEQYF. CDR3 nucleotides: TGTGCCAGCAGCTTAGTGCAGGGGGTTGTCGAGCAGTACTTC.

V usage is TRBV18 and J usage is TRBJ1-1; D call uncertain. The CDR3 covers 11 residues. Trimming took off 4 bases at V and 3 bases at J, with 3 bases between the two ends. CDR1 and CDR2 from the germline V gene are KGHSH and LQKENI. The CDR3 here is CASSLDTEAFF. CDR3 coding DNA: TGTGCCAGCTCACTCGACACTGAAGCTTTCTTT.

This clone was observed a few times. The chain carries TRBV20-1 and TRBJ1-4, with D maybe TRBD1 (6 bases). The CDR3 sequence is 11 residues long. V shed 6 bases and J shed 8 bases, with 10 bases lying between them. Germline CDR1 DFQATT, CDR2 SNEGSKA (reference sequence). CDR3 bases: TGCAGTGCACTCCAGGGGGAAAAACTGTTTTTT. It specifies CSALQGEKLFF.

This sequence joins TRBV19 and TRBJ1-2, with unresolved D. Trimming stripped 7 bases from V and 5 bases from J, with 20 bases between. This CDR3 has 15 amino acids. CDR1 is LNHDA and CDR2 is SQIVND in the germline V gene (reference sequence). The CDR3 bases are TGTGCCAGTATTGTGGCGGCAGGCAGAATATATGGCTACACCTTC. This encodes CASIVAAGRIYGYTF.

This chain links TRBV4-1 with TRBJ2-1; TRBD2 matches 12 bases. This CDR3 has 20 residues. V lost 0 bases to trimming and J lost 1 base; unmatched junction nucleotides: 10. From germline, CDR1 is MGHRA and CDR2 YSYEKL. The DNA of the CDR3 is TGCGCCAGCAGCCAAGAGAGGGCTAGCGGGAGGGGTACGTCCTACAATGAGCAGTTCTTC. Its protein is CASSQERASGRGTSYNEQFF.

This clone showed up just once. The chain joins TRBV5-4 to TRBJ1-2; the D is unclear. The V gene lost 0 bases and the J gene lost 5 bases, with 11 bases spanning the gap. The CDR3 has 14 amino acids. The germline V gene has CDR1 SGHNT and CDR2 YYREEE (reference sequence). The CDR3 loop is CASSLEESLYGYTF. DNA for the CDR3: TGTGCCAGCAGCTTGGAGGAGAGCCTTTATGGCTACACCTTC.

The chain is built from TRBV24-1 and TRBJ2-1; D perhaps matches TRBD1 (6 bases). The germline V gene has CDR1 KGHDR and CDR2 SFDVKD. V lost 2 bases to trimming and J lost 5 bases, with 15 bases between them. CDR3 length: 16 amino acids. CDR3 in DNA: TGTGCCACCAGTGATTCGGGGCAGGGGACACACAATGAGCAGTTCTTC. Its protein product is CATSDSGQGTHNEQFF.